The 32 T cell receptor beta chains reported below all come from one sample, sequenced in a study of cytomegalovirus exposure and HLA in healthy donors. Primers for the PCR totalled 60 Vbeta and 13 Jbeta. Libraries were prepared by immunoSEQ multiplex PCR; TCRdb keeps only in-frame clonotypes and omits some of them. This table holds about 150,000 clones, 60% to 85% found once. Sequencing was carried out using PBMCs. All receptors derive from a woman in her 40s in good health and CMV-seronegative.

The genes are TRBV5-1 and TRBJ1-2; 10 bases agree with TRBD1. V lost 5 bases and J lost 3; bases outside the gene matches: 4. The CDR3 length is 14 residues. Germline V gene sequence: CDR1 SGHRS, CDR2 YFSETQ. CDR3 bases: TGCGCCAGCAGATCCGGGACAGGGGACTATGGCTACACCTTC. As protein: CASRSGTGDYGYTF.

The rearrangement joins TRBV25-1 to TRBJ1-2; tentative D call: TRBD1 (6 bases). The CDR3 length is 15 residues. The germline CDR1 and CDR2 sequences are MGHDK and SYGVNS. Trimming left V 4 bases short and J 3 bases short, with 15 bases between. CDR3 in amino acids: CASSVYGPGDYGYTF. CDR3 nucleotide sequence: TGTGCCAGCAGTGTATACGGACCAGGGGACTATGGCTACACCTTC.

This clone appeared once. The CDR3 DNA reads as TGTGCCAGCAGCCAGGCCCTGGACACGTCGGGTGAGCAGTACTTC. This translates into CASSQALDTSGEQYF. The J gene is TRBJ2-7, the V gene TRBV7-9, with D possibly being TRBD1 (5 bases). This CDR3 is built from 15 residues. The germline V gene encodes CDR1 SEHNR and CDR2 FQNEAQ (reference sequence). The V end was cut by 5 bases, the J end by 7 bases, with 21 bases between.

The chain links TRBV10-3 to TRBJ2-5; weak D call: TRBD1 (5 bases). Trimming left V 4 bases short and J 5 bases short, with 11 bases between. Germline values: CDR1 ENHRY, CDR2 SYGVKD. The CDR3 extends over 13 amino acids. CDR3 residues: CAISARVEETQYF. CDR3 DNA sequence: TGTGCCATCAGTGCCAGGGTAGAGGAGACCCAGTACTTC.

The CDR3 loop reads CASTRQEGATNEKLFF. The DNA of the CDR3 is TGCGCCAGCACCCGTCAAGAAGGGGCGACTAATGAAAAACTGTTTTTT. The genes are TRBV4-1 and TRBJ1-4; weak D call: TRBD1 (5 bases). Per germline, CDR1 MGHRA and CDR2 YSYEKL. The CDR3 length is 16 residues. V lost 7 bases, J lost 2 bases, and 17 bases lay in between.

This chain links TRBV18 with TRBJ2-7, with 10 bases aligning to TRBD2. The CDR3 spans 16 residues. From germline, CDR1 is KGHSH and CDR2 LQKENI. Unmatched junction bases numbered 7, after V lost 3 bases and J lost 2 bases. This CDR3 is CASSPGLAVGTYEQYF. The CDR3 nucleotides read TGTGCCAGCTCACCCGGACTAGCGGTTGGCACCTACGAGCAGTACTTC.

CDR3 DNA sequence: TGTGCCAGCTCACCGGGGAGCTCTGGAAACACCATATATTTT. As protein: CASSPGSSGNTIYF. The chain couples TRBV18 to TRBJ1-3; unclear D gene. Germline lookup yields CDR1 KGHSH and CDR2 LQKENI. Trimming stripped 3 bases from V and 0 bases from J, with 6 bases between. CDR3 size: 14 residues.

The chain recombines TRBV28 with TRBJ2-3, with unresolved D. Trimming removed 6 bases at V and 0 bases at J, with 7 bases between. There are 13 residues in the CDR3. Germline CDR1 is MDHEN and CDR2 is SYDVKM. The CDR3 bases are TGTGCCAGCAGGTCAACTAGCACAGATACGCAGTATTTT. This sequence encodes CASRSTSTDTQYF.

The chain is built from TRBV11-2 and TRBJ1-2; the match to TRBD1 covers 8 bases. V lost 4 bases to trimming and J lost 8 bases; unmatched junction nucleotides: 6. The CDR3 runs 13 residues. The germline V gene has CDR1 SGHAT and CDR2 FQNNGV. CDR3 sequence: CASSSDRVRGYTF. The CDR3 bases are TGTGCCAGCAGCTCGGACAGGGTTAGAGGCTACACCTTC.

The chain is built from TRBV11-3 and TRBJ1-1; the D gene is possibly TRBD1 (5 bases). Per germline, CDR1 SGHNT and CDR2 YENEEA. The CDR3 totals 15 residues. V dropped 1 base and J dropped 0 bases, with 9 bases sitting between them. CDR3 region: CASSLGGGMNTEAFF. In nucleotides, the CDR3 is TGTGCCAGCAGCTTAGGCGGGGGAATGAACACTGAAGCTTTCTTT.

J is TRBJ2-7 and V is TRBV29-1; 8 nucleotides line up with TRBD2. This CDR3 has 14 amino acids. Germline V lookup: CDR1 SQVTM, CDR2 ANQGSEA. The junction had 6 bases not matched to a gene; V was cut back by 5 bases and J by 0 bases. This CDR3 is CSVRSSGPSYEQYF. DNA for the CDR3: TGCAGCGTTCGGTCTAGCGGGCCCTCCTACGAGCAGTACTTC.

The chain uses TRBV28 and TRBJ2-7, with 10 bases aligning to TRBD2. The CDR3 spans 14 residues. J lost 7 bases, V lost 8 bases, and 11 bases had no gene match. Germline V lookup: CDR1 MDHEN, CDR2 SYDVKM. As DNA, the CDR3 is TGTGCCAGCGGTAGCGGGGGGTATTCTGGGGAGCAGTACTTC. It codes for CASGSGGYSGEQYF.

Comments on this clone: Relative to the germline gene, one junction end is altered; a read error may explain this. V is TRBV7-9 and J is TRBJ1-5, with D possibly being TRBD1 (6 bases). The germline CDR1 and CDR2 sequences are SEHNR and FQNEAQ (reference sequence). This CDR3 spans 15 amino acids. In DNA, the CDR3 is TGTTCCAGCAGCTTAACTGGACAGTCCAATCAGCCCCAGCATTTT. The encoded protein is CSSSLTGQSNQPQHF.

J is TRBJ2-5 and V is TRBV7-2; 8 bases are a match to TRBD2. Germline V gives CDR1 SGHTA, CDR2 FQGNSA. V lost 3 bases and J lost 10; bases outside the gene matches: 10. The CDR3 sequence is 14 residues long. CDR3 sequence reads: CASSFNSGGELQYF. The CDR3 bases are TGTGCCAGCAGCTTTAATTCCGGGGGGGAACTCCAGTACTTC.

This clone has a single count. The CDR3 DNA reads as TGTGCCAGCAGTCGCTGGGGAGGCAGCGGGAATTCACCCCTCCACTTT. This translates into CASSRWGGSGNSPLHF. J is TRBJ1-6 and V is TRBV7-6; D call uncertain. The CDR3 length is 16 residues. Germline assignment: CDR1 SGHVS and CDR2 FNYEAQ. V lost 6 bases and J lost 7, with 19 bases in between.

The chain recombines TRBV6-4 with TRBJ1-2, with TRBD1 matching over 7 bases. The germline CDR1 and CDR2 sequences are MRHNA and SNTAGT. Trimming at V came to 11 bases and at J to 9 bases, leaving 12 bases not matched to a gene. The CDR3 totals 12 residues. The CDR3 DNA follows: TGTGCCGGGCCCGGGACAGCGAGTAGCTACACCTTC. This encodes CAGPGTASSYTF.

The chain is built from TRBV28 and TRBJ2-7; 8 nucleotides match TRBD1. With V trimmed by 7 bases and J by 2 bases, 4 bases remained unmatched. Germline lookup yields CDR1 MDHEN and CDR2 SYDVKM. This CDR3 has 13 amino acids. The CDR3 spells CASTDRVPYEQYF. CDR3 nucleotides: TGTGCCAGCACGGACAGGGTTCCCTACGAGCAGTACTTC.

V is TRBV4-1 and J is TRBJ1-2; 8 bases are a match to TRBD1. CDR3 length: 15 amino acids. Germline assignment: CDR1 MGHRA and CDR2 YSYEKL. V lost 0 bases to trimming and J lost 5 bases; unmatched junction nucleotides: 5. CDR3 residues: CASSQDRGRGYGYTF. The CDR3, as DNA: TGCGCCAGCAGCCAAGACAGGGGGCGAGGGTATGGCTACACCTTC.

The chain has TRBV2 and TRBJ1-2; the match to TRBD1 covers 8 bases. With 4 bases clipped from V and 6 bases from J, the junction kept 10 bases outside the gene matches. Germline V gene data show CDR1 as SNHLY and CDR2 as FYNNEI. The CDR3 has 15 residues. CDR3 nucleotides: TGTGCCAGCAGTGGTCGGCAGGGGGCTACGGATGGCTACACCTTC. Amino acid sequence: CASSGRQGATDGYTF.

V usage is TRBV2 and J usage is TRBJ2-5; D is unclear. Germline V CDR1 and CDR2: SNHLY, FYNNEI. Trimming stripped 2 bases from V and 1 base from J, with 8 bases between. The CDR3 length is 14 residues. The CDR3 sequence: CASSESSVQETQYF. In DNA, the CDR3 is TGTGCCAGCAGTGAATCGTCAGTCCAAGAGACCCAGTACTTC. The variable domain in full, completed from reference TRBV2 and TRBJ2-5, reads EPEVTQTPSHQVTQMGQEVILRCVPISNHLYFYWYRQILGQKVEFLVSFYNNEISEKSEIFDDQFSVERPDGSNFTLKIRSTKLEDSAMYFCASSESSVQETQYFGPGTRLLVL.

V is TRBV19 and J is TRBJ2-5, with unresolved D. In germline, CDR1 is LNHDA, CDR2 SQIVND (reference sequence). Trimming took off 3 bases at V and 7 bases at J, with 15 bases between the two ends. The CDR3 is 14 amino acids. CDR3 DNA: TGTGCCAGTAGTATGTACGATATCGGCGGGACCCAGTACTTC. As protein: CASSMYDIGGTQYF. The variable domain in full, with the rest retrieved from reference TRBV19 and TRBJ2-5, is DGGITQSPKYLFRKEGQNVTLSCEQNLNHDAMYWYRQDPGQGLRLIYYSQIVNDFQKGDIAEGYSVSREKKESFPLTVTSAQKNPTAFYLCASSMYDIGGTQYFGPGTRLLVL.

The chain links TRBV5-1 to TRBJ2-5; possible D gene TRBD2, 7 bases. With 9 bases removed from V and 3 bases from J, the gap between germline ends came to 27 bases. The CDR3 runs 17 residues. Germline loops: CDR1 SGHRS, CDR2 YFSETQ. DNA of the CDR3: TGCGCCACCTCACAAGGGGGGGGTCGGGGACGTGAAGAGACCCAGTACTTC. Protein product: CATSQGGGRGREETQYF.

This clone was found once. The CDR3 DNA sequence: TGCAGTCGGCCGGGAATCTATGGCTACACCTTC. This codes for CSRPGIYGYTF. This sequence joins TRBV20-1 and TRBJ1-2; D unclear. CDR3 length: 11 amino acids. Germline values: CDR1 DFQATT, CDR2 SNEGSKA (reference sequence). Trimming left V 8 bases short and J 4 bases short, with 11 bases between.

V is TRBV7-8 and J is TRBJ1-2; TRBD1 matches 7 bases. J gave up 7 bases and V 4 bases, and 12 bases lay outside the gene matches. Germline CDR1 and CDR2: SGHVS and FQNEAQ. This CDR3 is 15 amino acids long. Here the CDR3 DNA reads TGTGCCAGCAGCTCCGGGACAGATAACATCGGTGGCTACACCTTC. The encoded protein is CASSSGTDNIGGYTF. The full variable domain, with the rest looked up from reference TRBV7-8 and TRBJ1-2, is GAGVSQSPRYKVAKRGQDVALRCDPISGHVSLFWYQQALGQGPEFLTYFQNEAQLDKSGLPSDRFFAERPEGSVSTLKIQRTQQEDSAVYLCASSSGTDNIGGYTFGSGTRLTVV.

There are a few counts of this clone. V usage is TRBV10-3 and J usage is TRBJ1-3; no clear D. V was clipped by 5 bases and J by 1 base, with 9 bases between them. CDR1 ENHRY and CDR2 SYGVKD come from the germline V gene. This CDR3 is built from 14 residues. The chain's CDR3 is CAISPVISGNTIYF. The DNA for the CDR3 is TGTGCCATCAGTCCTGTTATATCTGGAAACACCATATATTTT.

The rearrangement joins TRBV5-1 to TRBJ2-7, with a tentative D call TRBD2 (5 bases). From germline, CDR1 is SGHRS and CDR2 YFSETQ. The CDR3 extends over 13 amino acids. V shed 3 bases and J shed 6 bases, with 13 bases lying between them. CDR3 bases: TGCGCCAGCAGCTCCGGAGGCGGTTCCGAGCAGTACTTC. Encoded protein: CASSSGGGSEQYF.

The V gene is TRBV29-1, the J gene TRBJ2-2, with 8 bases fitting TRBD2. CDR1 SQVTM and CDR2 ANQGSEA come from the germline V gene. V trimming: 3 bases; J trimming: 7 bases; junction bases outside the gene matches: 7. The CDR3 sequence is 14 residues long. The CDR3 region is CSVEGGGPIGELFF. In nucleotides, the CDR3 is TGCAGCGTTGAGGGCGGGGGGCCCATCGGGGAGCTGTTTTTT.

The V and J genes are TRBV6-4 and TRBJ2-3, with 12 bases lining up with TRBD2. V gave up 5 bases and J gave up 4 bases; unmatched junction bases: 4. This CDR3 contains 15 residues. Germline lookup yields CDR1 MRHNA and CDR2 SNTAGT. CDR3 sequence (DNA): TGTGCCAGCAGTAGACTAGCGGGGGAGGCAGATACGCAGTATTTT. It yields the protein CASSRLAGEADTQYF.

V is TRBV5-4 and J is TRBJ2-3; D is unresolved. V dropped 0 bases and J dropped 6 bases, with 17 bases sitting between them. The CDR3 loop spans 16 amino acids. Germline-derived CDR1 and CDR2 are SGHNT and YYREEE (reference sequence). The CDR3 DNA reads as TGTGCCAGCAGCTTGGACGTTTCTGGAGTGGCGGATACGCAGTATTTT. Translating gives CASSLDVSGVADTQYF.

This clone has just one count. V is TRBV19 and J is TRBJ1-1, with TRBD1 identical over 10 bases. V shed 3 bases, J shed 4 bases, and the junction held 2 bases outside the gene matches. The CDR3 totals 14 residues. The germline CDR1 and CDR2 sequences are LNHDA and SQIVND (reference sequence). CDR3 region: CASSMGQGFTEAFF. In nucleotides, the CDR3 is TGTGCCAGTAGTATGGGACAGGGGTTCACTGAAGCTTTCTTT.

A few counts support this clone. This chain connects TRBV11-2 to TRBJ2-1; 7 nucleotides align to TRBD2. CDR3 length: 16 residues. V lost 3 bases, J lost 3 bases, and 8 bases stayed unmatched. Germline assignment: CDR1 SGHAT and CDR2 FQNNGV. CDR3 in amino acids: CASSLSLADNYNEQFF. CDR3 coding DNA: TGTGCCAGCAGCTTGTCCCTAGCGGATAACTACAATGAGCAGTTCTTC. The variable domain in full, with the rest retrieved from reference TRBV11-2 and TRBJ2-1, is EAGVAQSPRYKIIEKRQSVAFWCNPISGHATLYWYQQILGQGPKLLIQFQNNGVVDDSQLPKDRFSAERLKGVDSTLKIQPAKLEDSAVYLCASSLSLADNYNEQFFGPGTRLTVL.

The chain employs TRBV6-5 and TRBJ1-6; D unclear. Trimming took 5 bases from V and 7 from J, leaving 12 bases between them. Germline-derived CDR1 and CDR2 are MNHEY and SVGAGI. The CDR3 totals 14 residues. The CDR3 sequence is CASSRGRENSPLHF. In DNA, the CDR3 is TGTGCCAGCAGTCGAGGACGGGAGAATTCACCCCTCCACTTT.